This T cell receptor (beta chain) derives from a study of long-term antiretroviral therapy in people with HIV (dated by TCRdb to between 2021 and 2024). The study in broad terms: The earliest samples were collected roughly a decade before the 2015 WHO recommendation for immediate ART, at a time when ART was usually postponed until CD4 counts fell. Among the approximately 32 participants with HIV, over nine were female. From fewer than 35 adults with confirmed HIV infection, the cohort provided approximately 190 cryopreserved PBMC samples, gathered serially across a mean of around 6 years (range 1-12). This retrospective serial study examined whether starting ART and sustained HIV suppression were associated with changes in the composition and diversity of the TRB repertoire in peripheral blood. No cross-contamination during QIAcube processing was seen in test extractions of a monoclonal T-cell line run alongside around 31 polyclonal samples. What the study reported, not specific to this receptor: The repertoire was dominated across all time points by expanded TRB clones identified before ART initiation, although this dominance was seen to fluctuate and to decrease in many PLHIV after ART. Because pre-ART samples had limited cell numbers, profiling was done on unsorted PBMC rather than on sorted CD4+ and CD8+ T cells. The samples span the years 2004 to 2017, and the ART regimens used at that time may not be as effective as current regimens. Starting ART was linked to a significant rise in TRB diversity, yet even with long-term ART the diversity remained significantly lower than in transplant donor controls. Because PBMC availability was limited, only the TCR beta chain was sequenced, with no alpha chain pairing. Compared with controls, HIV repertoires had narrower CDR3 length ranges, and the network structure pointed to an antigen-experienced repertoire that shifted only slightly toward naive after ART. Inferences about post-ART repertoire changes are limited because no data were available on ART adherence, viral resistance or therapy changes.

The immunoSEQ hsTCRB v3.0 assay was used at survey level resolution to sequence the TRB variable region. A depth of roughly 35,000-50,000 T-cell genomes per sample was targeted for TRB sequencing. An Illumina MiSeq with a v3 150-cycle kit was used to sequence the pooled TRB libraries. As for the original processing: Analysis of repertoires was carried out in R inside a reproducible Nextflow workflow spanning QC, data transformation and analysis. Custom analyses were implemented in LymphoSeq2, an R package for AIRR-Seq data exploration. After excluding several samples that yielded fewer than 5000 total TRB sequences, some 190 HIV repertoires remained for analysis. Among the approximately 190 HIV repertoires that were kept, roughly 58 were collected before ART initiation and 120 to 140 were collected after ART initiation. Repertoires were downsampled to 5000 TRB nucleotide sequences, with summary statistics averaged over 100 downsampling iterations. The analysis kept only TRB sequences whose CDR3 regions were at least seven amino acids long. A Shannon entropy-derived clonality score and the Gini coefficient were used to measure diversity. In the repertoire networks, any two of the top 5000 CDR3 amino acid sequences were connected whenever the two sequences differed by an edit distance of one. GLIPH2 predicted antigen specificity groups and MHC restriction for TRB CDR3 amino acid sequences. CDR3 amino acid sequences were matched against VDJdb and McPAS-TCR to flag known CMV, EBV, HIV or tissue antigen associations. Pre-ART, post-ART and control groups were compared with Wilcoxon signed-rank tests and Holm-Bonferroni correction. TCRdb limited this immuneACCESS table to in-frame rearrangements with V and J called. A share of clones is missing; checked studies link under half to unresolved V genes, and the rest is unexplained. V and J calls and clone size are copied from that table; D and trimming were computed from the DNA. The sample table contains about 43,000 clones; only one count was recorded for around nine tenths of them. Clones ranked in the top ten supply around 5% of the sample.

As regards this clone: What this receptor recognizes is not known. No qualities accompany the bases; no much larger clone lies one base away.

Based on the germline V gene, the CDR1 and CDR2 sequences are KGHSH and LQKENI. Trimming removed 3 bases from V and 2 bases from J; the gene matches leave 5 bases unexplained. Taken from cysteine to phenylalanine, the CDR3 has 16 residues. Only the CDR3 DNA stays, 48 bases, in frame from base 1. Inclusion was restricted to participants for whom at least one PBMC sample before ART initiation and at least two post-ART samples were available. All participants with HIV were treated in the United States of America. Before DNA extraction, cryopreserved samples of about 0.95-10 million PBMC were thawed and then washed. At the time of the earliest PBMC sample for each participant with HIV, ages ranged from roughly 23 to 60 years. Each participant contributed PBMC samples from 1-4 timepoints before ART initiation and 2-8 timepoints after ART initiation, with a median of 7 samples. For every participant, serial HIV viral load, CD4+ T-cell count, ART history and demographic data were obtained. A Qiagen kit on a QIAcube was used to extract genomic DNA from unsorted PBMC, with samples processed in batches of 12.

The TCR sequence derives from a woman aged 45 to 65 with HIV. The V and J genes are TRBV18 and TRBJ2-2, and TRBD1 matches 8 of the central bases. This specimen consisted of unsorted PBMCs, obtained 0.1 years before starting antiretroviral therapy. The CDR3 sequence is CASSPSTGGNTGELFF. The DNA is TGTGCCAGCTCACCGTCTACAGGGGGAAACACCGGGGAGCTGTTTTTT. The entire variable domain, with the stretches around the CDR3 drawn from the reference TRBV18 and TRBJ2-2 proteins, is NAGVMQNPRHLVRRRGQEARLRCSPMKGHSHVYWYRQLPEEGLKFMVYLQKENIIDESGMPKERFSAEFPKEGPSILRIQQVVRGDSAAYFCASSPSTGGNTGELFFGEGSRLTVL.